These T cell receptor beta chains were read from a single sample in a study of blood T cells in healthy people across ages. Each CDR3 protein is one row after TCRdb ran MiXCR on the 5' RACE reads. The top ten hold around 23% of the sample, which has about 600,000 distinct CDR3 sequences, 47% seen once. The material sequenced was blood. The receptors originated from a man of 80 years or more in good health. CDR3s include the opening cysteine and the closing phenylalanine or tryptophan. Fields, in order: V gene, D gene, clone size, J gene, CDR3 protein. The D gene is left open where the match is weak. Size tells how often a clone was seen (once, few, many) or the class of an expanded clone, and some rows leave it out.

v_gene: TRBV27; d_gene: -; abundance: few; j_gene: TRBJ1-1; CDR3aa: CASSDRPLNTEAFF
v_gene: TRBV29-1; d_gene: -; abundance: -; j_gene: TRBJ1-1; CDR3aa: CSGQTEGNTEAFF
v_gene: TRBV7-2; d_gene: TRBD2; abundance: many; j_gene: TRBJ2-5; CDR3aa: CASRQTSGRGETQYF
v_gene: TRBV7-8; d_gene: TRBD1; abundance: -; j_gene: TRBJ1-2; CDR3aa: CASSLAVWDRGQYGYTF
v_gene: TRBV20-1; d_gene: -; abundance: -; j_gene: TRBJ1-5; CDR3aa: CSTKTARSDQPQHF
v_gene: TRBV10-3; d_gene: -; abundance: once; j_gene: TRBJ2-5; CDR3aa: CATSEMVEGETQYF
v_gene: TRBV7-3; d_gene: TRBD1; abundance: few; j_gene: TRBJ2-5; CDR3aa: CASSRQGVGQETQYF
v_gene: TRBV20-1; d_gene: TRBD2; abundance: few; j_gene: TRBJ2-3; CDR3aa: CSAVSAGGGTDTQYF
v_gene: TRBV7-2; d_gene: -; abundance: -; j_gene: TRBJ2-7; CDR3aa: CASSLVGGGRSYEQYF
v_gene: TRBV7-9; d_gene: TRBD2; abundance: -; j_gene: TRBJ2-2; CDR3aa: CASKAGGPYGELFF
v_gene: TRBV7-6; d_gene: -; abundance: -; j_gene: TRBJ2-5; CDR3aa: CASSLSGENAYNEQYF
v_gene: TRBV20-1; d_gene: -; abundance: few; j_gene: TRBJ1-2; CDR3aa: CSAPVGPVGGYTF
v_gene: TRBV7-9; d_gene: -; abundance: -; j_gene: TRBJ1-1; CDR3aa: CASSFDGPNTEAFF
v_gene: TRBV6-5; d_gene: TRBD1; abundance: -; j_gene: TRBJ2-5; CDR3aa: CASQGSTGDNEQYF
v_gene: TRBV12-3/TRBV12-4; d_gene: TRBD1; abundance: -; j_gene: TRBJ1-2; CDR3aa: CASSLGRGTGYGYTF
v_gene: TRBV6-6; d_gene: -; abundance: many; j_gene: TRBJ1-4; CDR3aa: CASSEYEKLFF
v_gene: TRBV4-3; d_gene: TRBD1; abundance: -; j_gene: TRBJ1-6; CDR3aa: CASSLRTGGNSPLHF
v_gene: TRBV6-5; d_gene: -; abundance: few; j_gene: TRBJ2-5; CDR3aa: CASSYKAPGTQYF
v_gene: TRBV7-2; d_gene: TRBD2; abundance: -; j_gene: TRBJ2-1; CDR3aa: CASRPTSGRNNEQFF
v_gene: TRBV5-1; d_gene: -; abundance: -; j_gene: TRBJ1-1; CDR3aa: CASSLGAGRSGDNTEAFF
v_gene: TRBV7-3; d_gene: -; abundance: -; j_gene: TRBJ2-5; CDR3aa: CASSSEGISRETQYF
v_gene: TRBV29-1; d_gene: TRBD2; abundance: -; j_gene: TRBJ2-7; CDR3aa: CSVATAGGTVGEQYF
v_gene: TRBV27; d_gene: -; abundance: -; j_gene: TRBJ2-1; CDR3aa: CASSFKGSPYNEQFF
v_gene: TRBV6-6; d_gene: -; abundance: -; j_gene: TRBJ2-2; CDR3aa: CASSYAVVRPQGELFF
v_gene: TRBV6-5; d_gene: -; abundance: many; j_gene: TRBJ2-7; CDR3aa: CASTGGLHYEQYF
v_gene: TRBV5-1; d_gene: -; abundance: few; j_gene: TRBJ2-1; CDR3aa: CASSLLVNEQFF
v_gene: TRBV28; d_gene: -; abundance: few; j_gene: TRBJ2-2; CDR3aa: CASTRGDSNTGELFF
v_gene: TRBV2; d_gene: TRBD2; abundance: -; j_gene: TRBJ2-3; CDR3aa: CASAGLAGTDTQYF
v_gene: TRBV5-1; d_gene: -; abundance: -; j_gene: TRBJ2-1; CDR3aa: CTSKELAATISEQFF
v_gene: TRBV9; d_gene: -; abundance: -; j_gene: TRBJ2-1; CDR3aa: CASSVGRSGGSYNEQFF
v_gene: TRBV7-9; d_gene: -; abundance: -; j_gene: TRBJ1-2; CDR3aa: CASSPMSVTTYGYTF
v_gene: TRBV7-2; d_gene: -; abundance: -; j_gene: TRBJ2-1; CDR3aa: CASSLTLASDTQFF
v_gene: TRBV12-3/TRBV12-4; d_gene: -; abundance: -; j_gene: TRBJ2-1; CDR3aa: CASSKGVSDEQFF